This T cell receptor (beta chain) comes out of a study of response to subunit inactivated influenza vaccine. Study results and caveats: Authors suggested that a seasonal influenza vaccination recruits few new T cells each time.

Points on this clonotype: What it recognizes is unknown.

TCRdb re-called the RT-PCR reads through MiXCR, storing one row per CDR3 protein. The table shows 500,000 to 600,000 distinct CDR3 sequences, with 12% occurring only once. This CDR3 is built from 14 residues. The germline V gene has CDR1 LNHDA and CDR2 SQIVND (reference sequence). J gave up 3 bases and V 4 bases, and 4 bases lay outside the gene matches. The sample here was PBMCs from blood, taken on the day of vaccination. The receptor was derived from a man aged 45-60 years who received an inactivated influenza vaccine. The V gene is TRBV19, the J gene TRBJ2-5; TRBD2 matches 8 bases. The DNA of the CDR3 is TGTGCCAGTAGTAAGCCGGGGGGGGAAGAGACCCAGTACTTC. Amino acid sequence: CASSKPGGEETQYF.